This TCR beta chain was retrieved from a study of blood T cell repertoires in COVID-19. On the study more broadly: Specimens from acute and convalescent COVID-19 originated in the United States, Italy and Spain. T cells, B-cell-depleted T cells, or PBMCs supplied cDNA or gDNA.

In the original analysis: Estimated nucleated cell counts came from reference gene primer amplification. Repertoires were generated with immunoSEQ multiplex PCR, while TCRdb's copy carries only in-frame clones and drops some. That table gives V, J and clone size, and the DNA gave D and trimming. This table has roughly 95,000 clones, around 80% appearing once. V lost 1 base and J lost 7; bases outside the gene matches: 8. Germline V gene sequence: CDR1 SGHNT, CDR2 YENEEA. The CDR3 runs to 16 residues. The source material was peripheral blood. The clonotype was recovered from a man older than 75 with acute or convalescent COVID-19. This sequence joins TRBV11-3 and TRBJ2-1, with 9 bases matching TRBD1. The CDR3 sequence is CASSLGQGVARNEQFF. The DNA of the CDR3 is TGTGCCAGCAGCTTAGGACAGGGGGTAGCACGTAATGAGCAGTTCTTC.